What follows are 26 T cell receptor beta chains derived from one specimen sequenced in a study of blood T cell repertoires in COVID-19. Method: immunoSEQ multiplex PCR; TCRdb's copy keeps in-frame clones and lacks some. The data contain around 50,000 clones, approximately 80% of them singletons. What was sequenced was peripheral blood. The receptors were sampled from a human donor with active or convalescent COVID-19. The donor label of this sample is uncertain.

This chain joins TRBV7-3 and TRBJ2-3; 7 bases agree with TRBD1. The CDR3 consists of 15 residues. CDR1 and CDR2 from the germline V gene are SGHTA and FQGTGA. Trimming cost V 5 bases and J 2 bases; bases outside gene matches: 7. The chain's CDR3 is CASSPRTGVTDTQYF. CDR3 sequence (DNA): TGTGCCAGCAGCCCGAGGACAGGCGTCACAGATACGCAGTATTTT.

This chain links TRBV3-1 (or the pseudogene TRBV3-2) with TRBJ2-3; TRBD1 might be the D (6 bases). V was cut by 1 base and J by 2 bases, with 10 bases left in between. There are 15 residues in the CDR3. Germline V gene data show CDR1 as LGHDT and CDR2 as YNNKEL (reference sequence). The CDR3 sequence is CASSQGNRDTDTQYF. The CDR3, as DNA: TGTGCCAGCAGCCAAGGGAACAGGGACACAGATACGCAGTATTTT.

CDR3 amino acids: CASTLRNLQETQYF. The DNA for the CDR3 is TGTGCCAGCACATTGAGGAATCTCCAAGAGACCCAGTACTTC. The chain uses TRBV2 and TRBJ2-5, with no clear D. In germline, CDR1 is SNHLY, CDR2 FYNNEI. The ends were cut back, 7 bases at V and 1 base at J, with 13 bases in the middle. The CDR3 totals 14 residues. Based on the CDR3 plus reference TRBV2 and TRBJ2-5, the full variable domain is EPEVTQTPSHQVTQMGQEVILRCVPISNHLYFYWYRQILGQKVEFLVSFYNNEISEKSEIFDDQFSVERPDGSNFTLKIRSTKLEDSAMYFCASTLRNLQETQYFGPGTRLLVL.

The chain recombines TRBV30 with TRBJ2-3; D ambiguous. Germline V lookup: CDR1 GTSNPN, CDR2 SVGIG (reference sequence). Trimming shortened V by 4 bases and J by 0 bases, and 5 bases separated the two germline ends. CDR3 length: 12 residues. The CDR3: CAWTRSTDTQYF. The CDR3 region has the DNA TGTGCCTGGACCAGGAGCACAGATACGCAGTATTTT.

This chain joins TRBV4-1 and TRBJ2-7; a possible D gene is TRBD2 (7 bases). The CDR3 length is 16 residues. V was clipped by 1 base and J by 3 bases, with 16 bases between them. Germline loops: CDR1 MGHRA, CDR2 YSYEKL. CDR3 bases: TGCGCCAGCAGCCAAGTAACCGGGGGGCACATCTACGAGCAGTACTTC. Its protein is CASSQVTGGHIYEQYF.

The J gene is TRBJ1-5, the V gene TRBV27; D not resolved. The CDR3 loop spans 14 amino acids. Germline V gives CDR1 MNHEY, CDR2 SMNVEV (reference sequence). Trimming took 3 bases from V and 0 from J, leaving 6 bases between them. The CDR3 region is CASSLGYSNQPQHF. The CDR3 coding sequence is TGTGCCAGCAGTTTGGGCTATAGCAATCAGCCCCAGCATTTT.

The rearrangement joins TRBV7-2 to TRBJ2-5; 8 bases line up with TRBD2. This CDR3 spans 16 amino acids. J gave up 5 bases and V 4 bases, and 12 bases lay outside the gene matches. The V gene's germline CDR1 is SGHTA and CDR2 FQGNSA. CDR3 nucleotides: TGTGCCAGCAGCTCTCCCCCCGGGGGGGCAAGGGAGACCCAGTACTTC. Amino acids: CASSSPPGGARETQYF.

The rearrangement joins TRBV30 to TRBJ1-5; D is uncertain. V lost 5 bases and J lost 4, with 9 bases in between. Per germline, CDR1 GTSNPN and CDR2 SVGIG (reference sequence). The CDR3 has 12 amino acids. Here the CDR3 DNA reads TGTGCCTGGGGCGATACAAATCAGCCCCAGCATTTT. Protein sequence: CAWGDTNQPQHF. Full variable domain (outside the CDR3, taken from reference TRBV30 and TRBJ1-5): SQTIHQWPATLVQPVGSPLSLECTVEGTSNPNLYWYRQAAGRGLQLLFYSVGIGQISSEVPQNLSASRPQDRQFILSSKKLLLSDSGFYLCAWGDTNQPQHFGDGTRLSIL.

The V gene is TRBV6-1, the J gene TRBJ1-3; D gene ambiguous. The V end was cut by 3 bases, the J end by 0 bases, with 12 bases between. This CDR3 comprises 16 residues. Germline V CDR1 and CDR2: MNHNS, SASEGT. The DNA of the CDR3 is TGTGCCAGCAGTGAGTCTAGAGCGTCCTCTGGAAACACCATATATTTT. This sequence encodes CASSESRASSGNTIYF.

The rearrangement uses TRBV21-1 and TRBJ2-1; TRBD1, the D gene given by the table, was not confirmed from the DNA. TRBV21-1 is reported as a pseudogene. The CDR3 totals 22 residues. CDR3 protein: CASSKLEVPRAGALIGYNEQFF. CDR3 DNA: TGTGCCAGCAGCAAATTAGAGGTCCCCAGGGCTGGGGCACTTATCGGCTACAATGAGCAGTTCTTC.

This clone has just one count. The genes are TRBV3-1 (or the pseudogene TRBV3-2) and TRBJ2-3, with 14 bases identical to TRBD2. This CDR3 is built from 17 residues. The germline CDR1 and CDR2 sequences are LGHDT and YNNKEL (reference sequence). The ends lost 10 bases at V and 1 base at J; junction bases unmatched: 10. CDR3 nucleotide sequence: TGTGCCACTAGACCGGGACTAGCGGGAGCCGGCACAGATACGCAGTATTTT. The encoded protein is CATRPGLAGAGTDTQYF.

The chain is built from TRBV5-1 and TRBJ2-5; perhaps TRBD2 as D (5 bases). V lost 3 bases to trimming and J lost 5 bases, with 11 bases between them. The CDR3 runs 13 residues. Germline V gives CDR1 SGHRS, CDR2 YFSETQ. The CDR3 region has the DNA TGCGCCAGCAGCTCCGGGATGGGGGAGACCCAGTACTTC. This gives the protein CASSSGMGETQYF.

The chain joins TRBV4-2 to TRBJ1-1, with D maybe TRBD1 (6 bases). Per germline, CDR1 LGHNA and CDR2 YNFKEQ. Trimming cost V 5 bases and J 11 bases, with 12 bases left between them. The CDR3 runs 11 residues. The CDR3 coding sequence is TGTGCCAGCAGCGCCGGGACAAATGCTTTCTTT. Translating gives CASSAGTNAFF.

For the CDR3, the DNA is TGTGCCTGGAGTAATCAGGGCGCTCGAACCGGGGAGCTGTTTTTT. This sequence encodes CAWSNQGARTGELFF. The rearrangement joins TRBV30 to TRBJ2-2; weak D call: TRBD1 (5 bases). V lost 2 bases to trimming and J lost 5 bases, with 15 bases between them. The germline CDR1 and CDR2 sequences are GTSNPN and SVGIG (reference sequence). There are 15 residues in the CDR3.

This clone occurred a few times. The chain combines TRBV5-1 with TRBJ1-1, with D uncertain. CDR3 size: 16 residues. Trimming took off 0 bases at V and 0 bases at J, with 12 bases between the two ends. CDR1 SGHRS and CDR2 YFSETQ come from the germline V gene. The DNA of the CDR3 is TGCGCCAGCAGCTTGGCTATGGGCCTCATGAACACTGAAGCTTTCTTT. This translates into CASSLAMGLMNTEAFF.

This clone was counted a few times. This chain uses TRBV11-1 with TRBJ2-3; TRBD2 agrees at 12 bases. The CDR3 has 16 amino acids. V shed 5 bases and J 2 bases; nucleotides not matched to a gene: 5. CDR1 is SGHAT and CDR2 is FQDESV in the germline V gene (reference sequence). The CDR3 DNA follows: TGTGCCAGCAGCCCCGGACTAGCGGGACCCACAGATACGCAGTATTTT. Amino acids: CASSPGLAGPTDTQYF.

This clone turned up a few times. This sequence joins TRBV4-3 and TRBJ1-4, with a tentative D call TRBD1 (6 bases). There are 19 residues in the CDR3. The V and J ends lost 0 bases and 0 bases respectively, with 17 bases between them. Germline-derived CDR1 and CDR2 are LGHNA and YSLEER. The CDR3 region is CASSQDRSVTGSTNEKLFF. The CDR3 DNA reads as TGCGCCAGCAGCCAAGATAGGTCCGTTACAGGGTCAACTAATGAAAAACTGTTTTTT.

The chain carries TRBV6-5 and TRBJ1-2; no clear D gene. The CDR3 consists of 14 residues. V was trimmed by 8 bases and J by 8 bases, leaving 21 bases between them. CDR1 MNHEY and CDR2 SVGAGI come from the germline V gene. This CDR3 reads CASVFNGERGGYTF. In DNA, the CDR3 is TGTGCCAGCGTTTTTAACGGGGAGCGAGGCGGCTACACCTTC.

For the CDR3, the DNA is TGCAGCGTTAAGGGACAGTCCTACGAGCAGTACTTC. As protein: CSVKGQSYEQYF. The J gene is TRBJ2-7, the V gene TRBV29-1, with TRBD1 matching over 7 bases. CDR1 SQVTM and CDR2 ANQGSEA come from the germline V gene. The CDR3 is 12 amino acids. J lost 1 base, V lost 5 bases, and 2 bases had no gene match.

The V call is TRBV2, the J call TRBJ1-5, with a tentative D call TRBD1 (5 bases). Germline-derived CDR1 and CDR2 are SNHLY and FYNNEI. V was trimmed by 7 bases and J by 5 bases, leaving 21 bases between them. CDR3 size: 16 residues. The CDR3 region has the DNA TGTGCCAGCACCCTATACAGGTCCCAGGGCGATCAGCCCCAGCATTTT. It yields the protein CASTLYRSQGDQPQHF.

The chain uses TRBV7-3 and TRBJ2-1; D may be TRBD2 (6 bases). Germline values: CDR1 SGHTA, CDR2 FQGTGA. The ends were cut back, 0 bases at V and 3 bases at J, with 9 bases in the middle. This CDR3 is built from 15 residues. CDR3 nucleotides: TGTGCCAGCAGCTTAACTAGCGGCTACTACAATGAGCAGTTCTTC. This translates into CASSLTSGYYNEQFF.

The chain couples TRBV6-4 to TRBJ2-2; 8 bases agree with TRBD2. This CDR3 contains 14 residues. V shed 3 bases, J shed 6 bases, and the junction held 3 bases outside the gene matches. The germline CDR1 and CDR2 sequences are MRHNA and SNTAGT. DNA of the CDR3: TGTGCCAGCAGTGAGGAGGGACTAGCCGGGGAGCTGTTTTTT. It is translated as CASSEEGLAGELFF.

The chain joins TRBV27 to TRBJ1-5; 7 positions agree with TRBD1. CDR3 length: 16 amino acids. Germline V CDR1 and CDR2: MNHEY, SMNVEV (reference sequence). V was pared by 6 bases and J by 0 bases, with 8 bases of the junction left unmatched. The CDR3 protein is CASRTLTGNSNQPQHF. In DNA form, the CDR3 reads TGTGCCAGCAGAACACTGACAGGGAATAGCAATCAGCCCCAGCATTTT.

V and J are TRBV7-2 and TRBJ2-1; a possible D gene is TRBD2 (6 bases). Germline V gene data show CDR1 as SGHTA and CDR2 as FQGNSA. V was pared by 5 bases and J by 5 bases, with 10 bases between. This CDR3 has 13 amino acids. CDR3 in amino acids: CASSSGTHNEQFF. As DNA, the CDR3 is TGTGCCAGCAGCAGTGGGACTCACAATGAGCAGTTCTTC.

This clone was seen a handful of times. This sequence joins TRBV11-2 and TRBJ1-6; 7 bases map to TRBD1. V lost 6 bases to trimming and J lost 10 bases; unmatched junction nucleotides: 9. This CDR3 spans 14 amino acids. Per germline, CDR1 SGHAT and CDR2 FQNNGV. CDR3 protein: CASREQGIGSPLHF. The CDR3 DNA reads as TGTGCCAGCAGAGAACAGGGGATCGGCTCACCCCTCCACTTT.

This clone was detected once. The gene calls are TRBV28 and TRBJ2-7; D ambiguous. The germline V gene encodes CDR1 MDHEN and CDR2 SYDVKM. The CDR3 is 14 amino acids. V was clipped by 6 bases and J by 0 bases, with 12 bases between them. The CDR3, as DNA: TGTGCCAGCAGCCCGACCTGGAGCTCCTACGAGCAGTACTTC. Its translation: CASSPTWSSYEQYF.